The clone carrying this TCR beta chain was recorded a few times. Its target is not known. Germline loops: CDR1 LGHNA, CDR2 YNFKEQ. The CDR3 length is 17 residues. The junction had 10 bases not matched to a gene; V was cut back by 4 bases and J by 5 bases. This entry comes from a study of response to subunit inactivated influenza vaccine. Study-wide points: There was a suggestion from the authors that each seasonal influenza vaccination recruits few new T cells.

TCRdb analysed the RT-PCR reads with MiXCR anew, one entry per CDR3 protein. The table shows around 580,000 distinct CDR3 sequences, with about an eighth occurring only once. This TCR was sampled from a man over 45 who received an inactivated influenza vaccine. The specimen comprised PBMCs from blood, sampled on the day of vaccination. The chain combines TRBV4-2 with TRBJ2-2; TRBD2 matches 10 bases. The CDR3 is CASSPGGAGGYTGELFF. The CDR3 DNA sequence: TGTGCCAGCAGCCCGGGTGGAGCGGGGGGGTATACCGGGGAGCTGTTTTTT.